The source of this T cell receptor (beta chain) is a study of blood T cells in healthy people across ages. Turning to this clonotype: Its antigen is not identified.

Notes on the study in general: Any changes in expanded clonotypes were possibly confounded, as donor CMV status remained unknown. Per million T cells, the diversity of TCR beta decreased roughly linearly as age advanced.

It was with a sample-barcoded 5' primer and a J-beta primer mix that a second PCR of roughly 6 to 11 cycles was run. A single record per CDR3 protein comes from TCRdb applying MiXCR to the 5' RACE reads. The repertoire holds hundreds of thousands of distinct CDR3 sequences, with about 52% as singletons. Between the trimmed V and J ends, which lost 4 bases and 9 bases, there was a span of 10 bases. Germline CDR1 is SNHLY and CDR2 is FYNNEI. The CDR3 covers 12 residues. Isolation per sample recovered at least 6 million PBMCs. The sequenced sample was blood. The chain couples TRBV2 to TRBJ2-4, with D unclear. The receptor was isolated from a woman aged 55-75 years in good health. The CDR3 DNA reads TGTGCCAGCAGTGGGGGTGGTAGCATTCAGTACTTC. The encoded protein is CASSGGGSIQYF.